Only one count was recorded for the clone carrying this TCR beta chain. This sample was taken from a study of blood T cells in healthy people across ages. Investigators took about 9.1 milliliters of peripheral blood from every donor. Researchers isolated at least 7 million PBMCs per sample. It was with a sample-barcoded 5' primer and a J-beta primer mix that a second PCR of about 6 to 11 cycles was run. All cDNA molecules were each tagged by a template-switch adaptor with 12 random nucleotides. Every sample returned 2.5 million or more CDR3-containing paired-end reads. TCRdb recomputed calls from the 5' RACE reads with MiXCR, one row per CDR3 protein. The data contain around 650,000 distinct CDR3 sequences, roughly 43% of them seen just once; the ten biggest clones take up 25% to 35%. The germline gives CDR1 DFQATT, CDR2 SNEGSKA (reference sequence). The CDR3 loop spans 14 amino acids. The ends were cut back, 6 bases at V and 5 bases at J, with 16 bases in the middle.

The sequence derives from a man at least 80 years old in good health. Sequencing was carried out using blood. V gene TRBV20-1 combines with J gene TRBJ2-2; tentative D call: TRBD1 (6 bases). The CDR3 protein is CSARGGYPTGELFF. The CDR3 coding sequence is TGCAGTGCCCGAGGGGGTTACCCGACCGGGGAGCTGTTTTTT.